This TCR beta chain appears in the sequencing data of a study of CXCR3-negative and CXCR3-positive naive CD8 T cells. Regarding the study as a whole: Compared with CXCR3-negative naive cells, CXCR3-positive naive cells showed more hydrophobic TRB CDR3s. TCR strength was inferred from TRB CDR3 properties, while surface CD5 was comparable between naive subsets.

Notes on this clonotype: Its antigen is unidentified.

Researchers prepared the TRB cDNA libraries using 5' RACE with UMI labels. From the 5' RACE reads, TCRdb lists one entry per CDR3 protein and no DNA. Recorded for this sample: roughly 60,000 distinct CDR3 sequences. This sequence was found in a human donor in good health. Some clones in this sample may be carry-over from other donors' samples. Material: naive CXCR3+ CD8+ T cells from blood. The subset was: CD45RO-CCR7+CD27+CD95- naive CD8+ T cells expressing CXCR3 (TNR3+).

CDR3 protein: CASSLGWNTEAFF. This sequence joins TRBV6-4 and TRBJ1-1. This CDR3 region has 13 residues. Per the germline V gene, CDR1 is MRHNA and CDR2 is SNTAGT.